The present T cell receptor beta chain was sequenced within a study of siplizumab effects on memory and regulatory T cells. For this clone: The antigen is unknown.

The data were produced by immunoSEQ multiplex PCR, yet TCRdb's version contains in-frame clones alone and is incomplete. The sample lists 75,000 to 100,000 clones; around 94% were seen once. General study findings and limits: Naive or memory phenotype was unassignable for roughly 75-96% of proliferating CD4+ or CD8+ clones. The suppressive capacity of proliferating Tregs from siplizumab cultures remained unconfirmed. Controls had approximately 27% Treg-derived mappable alloreactive CD4+ clones on average, versus around 64% with siplizumab. In the presence of siplizumab, alloreactive sequences traceable to unstimulated CD4+ memory cells were significantly reduced.

The TCR was taken from a human donor in good health. The sample consisted of non-Treg CD4+ T cells sorted from blood.

The CDR3 nucleotides read TGTGCCAGCAGCTTTAGCGGGAGGGCCGCCGGGGAGCTGTTTTTT. Residues: CASSFSGRAAGELFF. This chain links TRBV7-9 with TRBJ2-2; 11 bases are shared with TRBD2. The germline CDR1 and CDR2 sequences are SEHNR and FQNEAQ (reference sequence). Trimming took 3 bases from V and 6 from J; bases not matched to a gene: 3. This CDR3 region has 15 residues.